The 14 T cell receptor beta chains reported below all come from one sample, sequenced in a study of T cells after yellow fever vaccination. Each CDR3 protein is one row after TCRdb ran MiXCR on the 5' RACE reads. Of about 430,000 distinct CDR3 sequences in the sample, 18% were seen once. This sample comprised PBMCs, obtained before the yellow fever booster vaccination. The receptors were gathered from a man younger than 35 who received the YFV17D yellow fever vaccine.

This clonotype was found a few times. The V call is TRBV9, the J call TRBJ1-1; a weak D match, TRBD1 (5 bases). V was clipped by 3 bases and J by 0 bases, with 9 bases between them. The CDR3 is 14 residues long. Per the germline V gene, CDR1 is SGDLS and CDR2 is YYNGEE. CDR3: CASSARQMNTEAFF. CDR3 coding DNA: TGTGCCAGCAGCGCCCGACAGATGAACACTGAAGCTTTCTTT.

The chain combines TRBV6-5 with TRBJ2-5, with D possibly being TRBD2 (5 bases). The CDR3 totals 15 residues. The V gene lost 6 bases and the J gene lost 4 bases, with 18 bases spanning the gap. The germline V gene encodes CDR1 MNHEY and CDR2 SVGAGI. CDR3 in amino acids: CASSRPQDGVETQYF. The CDR3 bases are TGTGCCAGCAGCCGACCCCAAGACGGGGTAGAGACCCAGTACTTC.

The chain recombines TRBV7-3 with TRBJ2-1; tentative D call: TRBD1 (8 bases). V lost 5 bases and J 3 bases, leaving 17 bases between the germline ends. The germline gives CDR1 SGHTA, CDR2 FQGTGA. This CDR3 has 16 residues. This CDR3 is CASSPQGAGVYNEQFF. CDR3 bases: TGTGCCAGCAGCCCGCAGGGGGCGGGGGTCTACAATGAGCAGTTCTTC. Full variable domain (outside the CDR3, taken from reference TRBV7-3 and TRBJ2-1): GAGVSQTPSNKVTEKGKYVELRCDPISGHTALYWYRQSLGQGPEFLIYFQGTGAADDSGLPNDRFFAVRPEGSVSTLKIQRTERGDSAVYLCASSPQGAGVYNEQFFGPGTRLTVL.

This clonotype was recorded a few times. V usage is TRBV7-2 and J usage is TRBJ2-2, with D unresolved. CDR1 is SGHTA and CDR2 is FQGNSA in the germline V gene. V was pared by 3 bases and J by 6 bases, with 5 bases between. The CDR3 spans 12 residues. The CDR3 DNA reads as TGTGCCAGCAGCTTTTCTTCCGGGGAGCTGTTTTTT. Protein: CASSFSSGELFF.

This chain uses TRBV5-1 with TRBJ2-2; D gene unclear. The CDR3 has 15 residues. V was trimmed by 1 base and J by 4 bases, leaving 11 bases between them. Germline CDR1 SGHRS, CDR2 YFSETQ. CDR3 sequence: CASSLNGLFTGELFF. CDR3 DNA: TGCGCCAGCAGCTTGAACGGTCTTTTCACCGGGGAGCTGTTTTTT.

The chain has TRBV5-1 and TRBJ1-4; D may be TRBD1 (5 bases). CDR1 and CDR2 (germline): SGHRS, YFSETQ. The CDR3 sequence is 14 residues long. V was shortened by 4 bases and J by 3 bases, with 10 bases between the two germline ends. The CDR3 DNA reads TGCGCCAGCAGCGTAGACAGTCCTAATGAAAAACTGTTTTTT. It specifies CASSVDSPNEKLFF.

A few counts support this clonotype. The CDR3 here is CASTSQGVNTEAFF. The CDR3 DNA reads TGTGCCAGTACATCCCAGGGGGTGAACACTGAAGCTTTCTTT. The chain combines TRBV25-1 with TRBJ1-1, with 7 positions matching TRBD1. The CDR3 length is 14 residues. CDR1 and CDR2 from the germline V gene are MGHDK and SYGVNS. V lost 9 bases to trimming and J lost 0 bases; unmatched junction nucleotides: 7.

This clonotype has just a few counts. This chain links TRBV6-5 with TRBJ1-3; the D is unclear. CDR1 is MNHEY, CDR2 SVGAGI, per germline. The V end lost 8 bases, the J end lost 0 bases, and 11 bases lay between the germline ends. The CDR3 runs to 14 residues. DNA for the CDR3: TGTGCCAGCGTCGCACAGAGCTCTGGAAACACCATATATTTT. This translates into CASVAQSSGNTIYF.

This clonotype occurred a few times. The chain joins TRBV11-2 to TRBJ1-2, with D uncertain. Trimming stripped 5 bases from V and 3 bases from J, with 19 bases between. The germline CDR1 and CDR2 sequences are SGHAT and FQNNGV. CDR3 length: 16 amino acids. The chain's CDR3 is CASSRSPQRTYYGYTF. CDR3 in DNA: TGTGCCAGCAGCCGGTCCCCTCAGCGTACCTACTATGGCTACACCTTC.

The sample holds a few counts of this clonotype. Here the CDR3 DNA reads TGTGCCAGCAGTCTTCTTGGTTCGGCAAGCTCCTACGAGCAGTACTTC. This encodes CASSLLGSASSYEQYF. The chain combines TRBV6-2 or TRBV6-3 with TRBJ2-7; D not certain. The V end lost 5 bases, the J end lost 0 bases, and 17 bases lay between the germline ends. CDR3 length: 16 residues. Germline values: CDR1 MNHEY, CDR2 SVGEGT.

This clonotype has a handful of counts. The rearrangement joins TRBV12-3 or TRBV12-4 to TRBJ2-7; D uncertain. The CDR3 has 14 amino acids. V was pared by 5 bases and J by 3 bases, with 14 bases between. CDR3 in amino acids: CASSILGGGYEQYF. Here the CDR3 DNA reads TGTGCCAGCAGTATTCTGGGTGGCGGCTACGAGCAGTACTTC.

This clonotype occurred a few times. The chain joins TRBV27 to TRBJ2-5; D could derive from TRBD1 or TRBD2 (5 bases each). Per germline, CDR1 MNHEY and CDR2 SMNVEV (reference sequence). The CDR3 contains 15 residues. Trimming took off 6 bases at V and 2 bases at J, with 16 bases between the two ends. CDR3 coding DNA: TGTGCCAGCAGGATGACTTGGGACCAGCAAGAGACCCAGTACTTC. Translation gives CASRMTWDQQETQYF.

This clonotype was counted only a few times. The rearrangement joins TRBV7-9 to TRBJ2-7, with 7 positions matching TRBD2. With 4 bases clipped from V and 3 bases from J, the junction kept 12 bases outside the gene matches. CDR1 and CDR2 (germline): SEHNR, FQNEAQ (reference sequence). The length of the CDR3 is 16 residues. Here the CDR3 DNA reads TGTGCCAGCAGCTCTCCGCATGCGGGGGAGATCTACGAGCAGTACTTC. This sequence encodes CASSSPHAGEIYEQYF.

The J gene is TRBJ2-3, the V gene TRBV20-1, with no clear D. Trimming took 6 bases from V and 0 from J, leaving 13 bases between them. The CDR3 consists of 14 residues. CDR1 and CDR2 (germline): DFQATT, SNEGSKA (reference sequence). In DNA, the CDR3 is TGCAGTGCAACCACAGAGTCTAGCACAGATACGCAGTATTTT. The encoded protein is CSATTESSTDTQYF.